This is a list of T cell receptor beta chains from one sample in a study of monozygotic twins with inflammatory bowel disease. TCRdb reanalyzed the 5' RACE reads and collapses them to one entry per CDR3 protein, without DNA. The listing contains just over 300,000 distinct CDR3 sequences. The sample comprised blood. All receptors derive from a human donor with ulcerative colitis or Crohn's disease, or a healthy co-twin of an affected twin (not recorded which). The CDR3 runs from the conserved cysteine through the conserved F or W.

TRBJ2-7 | TRBV14 | CASSLVRYEQYF
TRBJ1-6 | TRBV6-1 | CASSIDRAQLSPLHF
TRBJ2-7 | TRBV20-1 | CSARPRTGGLGEQYF
TRBJ2-1 | TRBV7-2 | CASSWPTSSGEQFF
TRBJ2-2 | TRBV18 | CASSPNRQGASGELFF
TRBJ1-3 | TRBV20-1 | CSARNSGNTIYF
TRBJ2-1 | TRBV12-3/TRBV12-4 | CASSELAGAYNEQFF
TRBJ2-7 | TRBV27 | CASSPRQTHEQYF
TRBJ2-3 | TRBV7-2 | CASSLFSGSVYTQYF
TRBJ2-3 | TRBV28 | CASSFLAGTGDTQYF
TRBJ2-3 | TRBV9 | CASSVSNFVDTQYF
TRBJ2-5 | TRBV9 | CASSSGTWGYQETQYF
TRBJ2-6 | TRBV19 | CASALFSGAYVLTF
TRBJ1-5 | TRBV5-5 | CASSSGTGDSQPQHF
TRBJ2-3 | TRBV3-1 | CASTGSMNTQYF
TRBJ2-1 | TRBV11-3 | CASSPGGGGNQYNEQFF
TRBJ2-3 | TRBV4-3 | CASSQKGGMGTDTQYF
TRBJ2-1 | TRBV18 | CASSQGIPRDEQFF
TRBJ2-1 | TRBV10-2 | CASSAPTGGGDEQFF
TRBJ2-7 | TRBV5-1 | CASSLAKRPDYEQYF
TRBJ2-2 | TRBV7-2 | CASSLDPRGGELFF
TRBJ2-2 | TRBV24-1 | CATSEPGTTGELFF
TRBJ2-1 | TRBV28 | CASSFYVSSGYNEQFF
TRBJ2-7 | TRBV20-1 | CSAKGLAGAQNYEQYF
TRBJ1-5 | TRBV28 | CASRGGANQPQHF
TRBJ2-2 | TRBV7-2 | CASSLPGWNTGELFF
TRBJ2-3 | TRBV7-7 | CASSLEATSGTQYF
TRBJ1-1 | TRBV5-1 | CASSIQGTNTEAFF
TRBJ2-7 | TRBV19 | CASRRNPRQGSEQYF
TRBJ1-1 | TRBV5-1 | CASSTRDRVGEAFF
TRBJ2-7 | TRBV20-1 | CSAHRDTGSYEQYF
TRBJ1-3 | TRBV29-1 | CSVDQHVSGNTIYF
TRBJ1-6 | TRBV7-6 | CASSPGLDSPLHF
TRBJ1-4 | TRBV5-1 | CASSLLQGEKLFF
TRBJ2-1 | TRBV29-1 | CSVERSARLRQFF
TRBJ1-4 | TRBV18 | CASSPGERLLVDEKLFF
TRBJ2-5 | TRBV7-2 | CASSLAGRGRQETQYF
TRBJ2-7 | TRBV20-1 | CSASKVYEQYF
TRBJ1-3 | TRBV20-1 | CSASYAGSGNTIYF
TRBJ2-7 | TRBV7-2 | CASSPQTGQGLIPQYF
TRBJ2-7 | TRBV27 | CASLGAAGTSGSGLYEQYF
TRBJ2-7 | TRBV6-1 | CASRRISAYEQYF
TRBJ2-7 | TRBV5-1 | CASSRGLAGGLLYEQYF
TRBJ2-1 | TRBV20-1 | CSVASGDNEQFF
TRBJ2-5 | TRBV20-1 | CSARDSGGETQYF
TRBJ2-2 | TRBV7-3 | CASSLTGPNTGELFF
TRBJ2-7 | TRBV27 | CASSSPRDSKRDEQYF
TRBJ2-7 | TRBV27 | CASSSRTGVYEQYF
TRBJ2-2 | TRBV6-2/TRBV6-3 | CASSSGTPLYTGELFF
TRBJ2-3 | TRBV24-1 | CATSERDTDTQYF
TRBJ2-7 | TRBV3-1 | CASSQGTGYEQYF
TRBJ1-1 | TRBV18 | CASSPRQSSEAFF
TRBJ2-7 | TRBV19 | CASSIAPSSYEQYF